This T cell receptor (beta chain) was profiled in a study of control samples from healthy donors and cancer patients. CDR1 and CDR2 from the germline V gene are GTSNPN and SVGIG (reference sequence). The trim removed 2 bases at V and 3 bases at J, leaving 3 bases unmatched. The length of the CDR3 is 13 residues. TCRdb's copy holds only in-frame clones and misses some; the assay was immunoSEQ multiplex PCR. Among about 73,000 clones, roughly 84% were seen once, and the ten largest hold more than 3%. The TCR was taken from a woman aged 50 to 60 in good health. This rearrangement joins TRBV30 to TRBJ1-1, with 7 bases matching TRBD1. Sequenced: blood. DNA of the CDR3: TGTGCCTGGAGTAAAGGGGGCTACACTGAAGCTTTCTTT. It codes for CAWSKGGYTEAFF.